These T cell receptor beta chains were read from a single sample in a study of CXCR3-negative and CXCR3-positive naive CD8 T cells. From its re-call of the 5' RACE reads, TCRdb lists each CDR3 protein once, without DNA. The sample has 65,000 to 75,000 distinct CDR3 sequences. Sequencing was carried out using naive CXCR3- CD8+ T cells from blood. The receptors stem from a human donor in good health. Some clones in this sample may be carry-over from other donors' samples. Both conserved end residues are part of each CDR3. The order of the fields is J gene, V gene, CDR3 protein.

TRBJ2-4 TRBV15 CATSRDFPLVGDKLAKNIQYF
TRBJ2-3 TRBV12-3/TRBV12-4 CASSIRDYGPDTQYF
TRBJ1-1 TRBV25-1 CASSEGATEAFF
TRBJ2-7 TRBV23-1 CASSHFPRGSSDEQYF
TRBJ2-5 TRBV5-1 CASSLRGPPHQETQYF
TRBJ2-2 TRBV9 CASSVGGTSNTGELFF
TRBJ2-7 TRBV7-6 CASSLDVSSYEQYF
TRBJ1-6 TRBV20-1 CSARGDRAFSPLHF
TRBJ1-1 TRBV30 CAWRLSSWGAGTEAFF
TRBJ2-1 TRBV19 CASSLISGHEQFF
TRBJ2-1 TRBV29-1 CSVDSGSEQFF
TRBJ2-1 TRBV28 CASNPRYGIRNEQFF
TRBJ2-7 TRBV12-3/TRBV12-4 CASTLPINGYRGGDYEQYF
TRBJ2-1 TRBV28 CASRGEPLINEQFF
TRBJ2-5 TRBV12-3/TRBV12-4 CASSWTQSQETQYF
TRBJ2-3 TRBV29-1 CSGYLTDTQYF
TRBJ2-2 TRBV7-6 CASSSTGAGELFF
TRBJ2-7 TRBV11-1 CASSGTSYEQYF
TRBJ1-1 TRBV20-1 CSARDDPADTEAFF
TRBJ2-7 TRBV29-1 CSVESIGSYEQYF
TRBJ2-7 TRBV20-1 CSARPDLGGESDEQYF
TRBJ2-7 TRBV7-9 CASSLLLSSGGEQYF
TRBJ2-3 TRBV28 CAGGPWPSGSPDTQYF
TRBJ2-7 TRBV12-3/TRBV12-4 CASSFEGFLYEQYF
TRBJ1-2 TRBV20-1 CSADGTGIVTGGYTF
TRBJ1-1 TRBV9 CASSVESAGAEAFF
TRBJ2-7 TRBV15 CATSIGPASGANEQYF
TRBJ1-1 TRBV6-4 CASSPTGTSNTEAFF
TRBJ2-2 TRBV29-1 CSVEYRSSGELFF
TRBJ2-7 TRBV7-2 CASSLNPGFYEQYF
TRBJ2-7 TRBV29-1 CSVVGLESYEQYF
TRBJ2-2 TRBV2 CASSDPGPNTGELFF
TRBJ2-1 TRBV29-1 CSVVVHGTEQFF
TRBJ1-5 TRBV9 CARRGEQKFQPQHF
TRBJ2-1 TRBV5-5 CASSSTLSSYNEQFF
TRBJ2-7 TRBV7-9 CASSLAEGDYEQYF
TRBJ2-2 TRBV6-1 CASKLRGVHGELFF
TRBJ2-7 TRBV4-1 CASSQVGALFETGNHEQYF
TRBJ2-6 TRBV5-1 CASSSLQGWGANVLTF
TRBJ2-3 TRBV29-1 CSVEEGGDTQYF
TRBJ2-7 TRBV11-2 CASSLSVSYEQYF
TRBJ2-7 TRBV9 CASSRGRLASYEQYF
TRBJ2-2 TRBV15 CATSSWRNTGELFF
TRBJ2-7 TRBV29-1 CSARDTLSYEQYF